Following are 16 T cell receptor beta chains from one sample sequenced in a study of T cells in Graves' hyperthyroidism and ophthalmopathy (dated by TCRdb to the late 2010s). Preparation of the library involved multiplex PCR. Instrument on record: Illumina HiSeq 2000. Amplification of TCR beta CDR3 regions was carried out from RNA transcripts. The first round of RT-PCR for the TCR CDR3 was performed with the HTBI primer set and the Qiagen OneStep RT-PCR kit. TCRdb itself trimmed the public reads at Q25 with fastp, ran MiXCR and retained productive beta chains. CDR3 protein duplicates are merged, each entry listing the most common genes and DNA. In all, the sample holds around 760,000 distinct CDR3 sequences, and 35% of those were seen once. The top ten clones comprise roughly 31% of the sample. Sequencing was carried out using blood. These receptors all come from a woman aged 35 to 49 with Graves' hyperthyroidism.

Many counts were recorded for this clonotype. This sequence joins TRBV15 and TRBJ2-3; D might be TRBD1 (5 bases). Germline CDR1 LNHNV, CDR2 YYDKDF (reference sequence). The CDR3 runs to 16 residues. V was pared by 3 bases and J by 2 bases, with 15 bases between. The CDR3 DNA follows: TGTGCCACCAGCAGGGGGCTAGTTCGAGACACAGATACGCAGTATTTT. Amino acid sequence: CATSRGLVRDTDTQYF.

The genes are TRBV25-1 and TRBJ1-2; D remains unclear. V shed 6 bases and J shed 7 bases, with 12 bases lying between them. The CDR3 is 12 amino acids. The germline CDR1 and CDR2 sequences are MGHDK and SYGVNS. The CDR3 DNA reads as TGTGCCAGCAGCCATGGCTACGGTGGCTACACCTTC. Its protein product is CASSHGYGGYTF.

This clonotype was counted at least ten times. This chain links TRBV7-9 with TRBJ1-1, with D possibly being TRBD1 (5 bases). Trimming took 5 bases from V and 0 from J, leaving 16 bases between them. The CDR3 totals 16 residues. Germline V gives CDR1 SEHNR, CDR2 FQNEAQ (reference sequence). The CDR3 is CASSPTPWGLNTEAFF. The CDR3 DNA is TGTGCCAGCAGCCCGACGCCTTGGGGGTTGAACACTGAAGCTTTCTTT.

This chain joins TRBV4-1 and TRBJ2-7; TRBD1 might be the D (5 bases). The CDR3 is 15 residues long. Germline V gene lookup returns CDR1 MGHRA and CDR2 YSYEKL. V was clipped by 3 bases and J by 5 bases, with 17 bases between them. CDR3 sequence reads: CASSHFQGLDDEQYF. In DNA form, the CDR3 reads TGCGCCAGCAGCCATTTCCAGGGCCTGGACGACGAGCAGTACTTC.

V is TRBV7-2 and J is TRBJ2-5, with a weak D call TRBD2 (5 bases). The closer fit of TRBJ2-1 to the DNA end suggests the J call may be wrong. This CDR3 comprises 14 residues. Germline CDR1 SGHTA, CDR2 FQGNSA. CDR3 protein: CASSLASENNEQFF. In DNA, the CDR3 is TGTGCCAGCAGCTTAGCTAGCGAGAACAATGAGCAGTTCTTC.

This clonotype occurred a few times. The CDR3, as DNA: TGCGCCAGCAGCCAAGCTGGCCCGTATTTTGGGGCCCAGCATTTT. As protein: CASSQAGPYFGAQHF. V gene TRBV4-1 combines with J gene TRBJ1-5, with D uncertain. The ends were cut back, 1 base at V and 11 bases at J, with 18 bases in the middle. Per germline, CDR1 MGHRA and CDR2 YSYEKL. CDR3 length: 15 residues.

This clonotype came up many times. The CDR3 DNA reads TGTGCCATCAGTGTAGGCTCCGGATATCAGCCCCAGCATTTT. It specifies CAISVGSGYQPQHF. The chain joins TRBV10-3 to TRBJ1-5; D unclear. The CDR3 spans 14 residues. CDR1 is ENHRY and CDR2 is SYGVKD in the germline V gene. V lost 4 bases and J lost 5, with 12 bases in between.

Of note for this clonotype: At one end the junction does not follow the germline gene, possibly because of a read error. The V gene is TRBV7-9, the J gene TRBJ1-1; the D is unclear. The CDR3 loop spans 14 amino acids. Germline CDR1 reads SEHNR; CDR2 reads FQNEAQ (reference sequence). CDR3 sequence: CASSQANGNTEAFF. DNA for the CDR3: TGCGCCAGCAGCCAAGCTAACGGGAACACTGAAGCTTTCTTT. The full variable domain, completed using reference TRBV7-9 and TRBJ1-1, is DTGVSQNPRHKITKRGQNVTFRCDPISEHNRLYWYRQTLGQGPEFLTYFQNEAQLEKSRLLSDRFSAERPKGSFSTLEIQRTEQGDSAMYLCASSQANGNTEAFFGQGTRLTVV.

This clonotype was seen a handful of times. The CDR3, as DNA: TGTGCCAGCAGTCTTTTCCGAGAAAACTATGGCTACACCTTC. Amino acids: CASSLFRENYGYTF. The chain is built from TRBV6-5 and TRBJ1-2; the D is unclear. Trimming left V 5 bases short and J 2 bases short, with 12 bases between. The germline CDR1 and CDR2 sequences are MNHEY and SVGAGI. The CDR3 is made up of 14 amino acids.

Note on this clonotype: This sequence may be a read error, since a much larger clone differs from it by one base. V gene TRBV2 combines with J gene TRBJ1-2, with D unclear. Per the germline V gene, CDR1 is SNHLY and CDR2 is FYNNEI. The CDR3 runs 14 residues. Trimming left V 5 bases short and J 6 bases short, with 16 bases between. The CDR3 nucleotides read TGTGCCAGCAGTTACCTCGCGGAGAACCATGGCTACACCTTC. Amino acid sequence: CASSYLAENHGYTF.

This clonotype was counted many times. The CDR3 is CASSIDRGNQPQHF. The CDR3 coding sequence is TGTGCCAGCAGCATAGACAGGGGCAATCAGCCCCAGCATTTT. The rearrangement joins TRBV19 to TRBJ1-5; 7 positions agree with TRBD1. The CDR3 length is 14 residues. Per germline, CDR1 LNHDA and CDR2 SQIVND (reference sequence). Trimming cost V 9 bases and J 2 bases; bases outside gene matches: 7.

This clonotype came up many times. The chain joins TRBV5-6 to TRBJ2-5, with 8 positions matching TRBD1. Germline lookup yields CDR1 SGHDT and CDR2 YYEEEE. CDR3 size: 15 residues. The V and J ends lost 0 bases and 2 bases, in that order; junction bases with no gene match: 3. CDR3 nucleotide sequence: TGTGCCAGCAGCTTGGAGACAGGGGCGCAAGAGACCCAGTACTTC. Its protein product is CASSLETGAQETQYF.

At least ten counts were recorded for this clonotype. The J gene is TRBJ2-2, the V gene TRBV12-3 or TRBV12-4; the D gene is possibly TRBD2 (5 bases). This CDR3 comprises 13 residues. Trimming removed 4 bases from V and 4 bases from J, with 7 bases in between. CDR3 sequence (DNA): TGTGCCAGCAGTTCCCTAGCCACCGGGGAGCTGTTTTTT. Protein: CASSSLATGELFF.

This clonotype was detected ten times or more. The CDR3 sequence is CASTERTGEYEQYF. For the CDR3, the DNA is TGTGCCAGCACCGAACGGACAGGGGAATACGAGCAGTACTTC. The chain combines TRBV7-2 with TRBJ2-7; 9 positions agree with TRBD1. Trimming cost V 7 bases and J 4 bases; bases outside gene matches: 8. The CDR3 is made up of 14 amino acids. Germline CDR1 and CDR2: SGHTA and FQGNSA.

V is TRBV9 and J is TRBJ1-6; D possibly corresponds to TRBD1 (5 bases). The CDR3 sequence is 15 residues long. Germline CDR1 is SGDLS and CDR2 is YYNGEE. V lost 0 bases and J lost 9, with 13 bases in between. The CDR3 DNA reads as TGTGCCAGCAGCGTAGCGACCGGGGGAGGTTCACCCCTCCACTTT. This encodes CASSVATGGGSPLHF.

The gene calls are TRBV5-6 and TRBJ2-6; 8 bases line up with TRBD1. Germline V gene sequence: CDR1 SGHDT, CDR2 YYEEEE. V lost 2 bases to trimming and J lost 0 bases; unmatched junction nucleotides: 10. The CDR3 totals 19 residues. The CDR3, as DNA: TGTGCCAGCAGCTTAGACAGGGGCACGTACGACTCTGGGGCCAACGTCCTGACTTTC. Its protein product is CASSLDRGTYDSGANVLTF. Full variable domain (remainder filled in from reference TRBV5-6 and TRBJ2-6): DAGVTQSPTHLIKTRGQQVTLRCSPKSGHDTVSWYQQALGQGPQFIFQYYEEEERQRGNFPDRFSGHQFPNYSSELNVNALLLGDSALYLCASSLDRGTYDSGANVLTFGAGSRLTVL.